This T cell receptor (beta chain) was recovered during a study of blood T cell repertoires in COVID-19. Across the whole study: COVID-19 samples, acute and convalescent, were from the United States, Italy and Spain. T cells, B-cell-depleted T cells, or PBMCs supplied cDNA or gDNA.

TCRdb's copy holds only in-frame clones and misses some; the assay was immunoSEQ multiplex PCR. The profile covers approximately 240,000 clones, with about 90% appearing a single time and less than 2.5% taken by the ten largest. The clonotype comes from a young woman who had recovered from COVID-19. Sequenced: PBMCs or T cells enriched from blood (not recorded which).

The CDR3 is CASSSGQGVSPLHF. CDR3 nucleotide sequence: TGTGCCAGCAGCTCAGGACAGGGGGTTTCACCCCTCCACTTT. The rearrangement links TRBV7-2 to TRBJ1-6, with 10 bases fitting TRBD1. The germline CDR1 and CDR2 sequences are SGHTA and FQGNSA. Unmatched junction bases numbered 3, after V lost 4 bases and J lost 9 bases. The CDR3 sequence is 14 residues long.